Below are 2 T cell receptor beta chains sequenced from a single sample in a study of CD8 T cells in ankylosing spondylitis. TCRdb reprocessed the 5' RACE reads with MiXCR, giving one entry per CDR3 protein. The sample yields some 140,000 distinct CDR3 sequences, about 8% seen once. The sample was synovial fluid, either unsorted or a sorted T cell fraction (not recorded which). The origin of the receptors is a male donor with ankylosing spondylitis.

This clonotype has a count of ten or more. The V call is TRBV24-1, the J call TRBJ2-2, with a possible D match to TRBD2 (5 bases). V was clipped by 5 bases and J by 4 bases, with 13 bases between them. This CDR3 has 15 amino acids. Looked up from germline, CDR1 is KGHDR and CDR2 is SFDVKD. The CDR3 DNA is TGTGCCACCAGTGTCGGGGTACCGGGCACCGGGGAGCTGTTTTTT. It codes for CATSVGVPGTGELFF.

The table lists this clonotype with many counts. The chain carries TRBV20-1 and TRBJ1-2; TRBD1 matches at 9 bases. The junction had 8 bases not matched to a gene; V was cut back by 5 bases and J by 7 bases. This CDR3 spans 13 amino acids. CDR1 DFQATT and CDR2 SNEGSKA come from the germline V gene (reference sequence). DNA for the CDR3: TGCAGTGCTTTCACAGGGGGCGCTGGTGGCTACACCTTC. Translation: CSAFTGGAGGYTF.